The 31 T cell receptor beta chains presented below share a single source sample, sequenced in a study of radiation and T cells in renal cell carcinoma. This sample's time point: blood 4 weeks post-SBRT, at nephrectomy. Sample treatment: 15 Gy SBRT to primary tumor, nephrectomy 4 weeks later. Clones were sequenced by immunoSEQ multiplex PCR, and TCRdb holds only the in-frame ones, with some missing. The table shows around 180,000 clones, with roughly nine tenths occurring only once. The sample consisted of blood, taken from a patient whose treatment included radiotherapy and nephrectomy. Source of these receptors: a woman aged 45-65 years with renal cell carcinoma.

The chain has TRBV4-1 and TRBJ2-3, with D perhaps being TRBD1 or TRBD2 (5 bases each). The V and J ends lost 1 base and 5 bases respectively, with 7 bases between them. The CDR3 contains 13 residues. Germline V gene lookup returns CDR1 MGHRA and CDR2 YSYEKL. The CDR3 sequence is CASSQVGGDTQYF. The CDR3 DNA is TGCGCCAGCAGCCAAGTTGGGGGAGATACGCAGTATTTT.

This clone has only a few counts. The chain employs TRBV9 and TRBJ1-6; 8 bases match TRBD1. Germline loops: CDR1 SGDLS, CDR2 YYNGEE. The CDR3 has 15 amino acids. Trimming removed 3 bases from V and 7 bases from J; junction bases left unmatched: 6. The CDR3 DNA reads as TGTGCCAGCAGCGAGGGACAGGTACGGAATTCACCCCTCCACTTT. Translation: CASSEGQVRNSPLHF.

The chain is built from TRBV11-1 and TRBJ2-5; 7 nucleotides match TRBD1. The CDR3 spans 14 residues. The germline CDR1 and CDR2 sequences are SGHAT and FQDESV (reference sequence). V shed 6 bases, J shed 1 base, and the junction held 5 bases outside the gene matches. CDR3 sequence (DNA): TGTGCCAGCAGTAACCCAGGGGGCCAAGAGACCCAGTACTTC. Its protein product is CASSNPGGQETQYF.

The chain links TRBV6-1 to TRBJ1-6; D uncertain. Germline CDR1 is MNHNS and CDR2 is SASEGT. Trimming removed 5 bases from V and 7 bases from J, with 9 bases in between. CDR3 length: 13 amino acids. The CDR3 sequence is CASSPKMNSPLHF. CDR3 nucleotides: TGTGCCAGCAGTCCCAAGATGAATTCACCCCTCCACTTT.

CDR3 bases: TGTGCCAGCAAGGCCTCCGTCAATCAGCCCCAGCATTTT. It codes for CASKASVNQPQHF. V gene TRBV6-5 combines with J gene TRBJ1-5; D uncertain. Deletions cut 7 bases from V and 3 bases from J, with 10 bases between. Looked up from germline, CDR1 is MNHEY and CDR2 is SVGAGI. This CDR3 is built from 13 residues.

V and J are TRBV6-1 and TRBJ1-3, with a weak D call TRBD1 (5 bases). There are 15 residues in the CDR3. Trimming took off 2 bases at V and 3 bases at J, with 11 bases between the two ends. CDR1 and CDR2 (germline): MNHNS, SASEGT. DNA for the CDR3: TGTGCCAGCAGTGAACGGGGGAGCGTTGGAAACACCATATATTTT. Amino acid sequence: CASSERGSVGNTIYF.

This chain joins TRBV28 and TRBJ2-7; possible D gene TRBD2, 6 bases. Looked up from germline, CDR1 is MDHEN and CDR2 is SYDVKM. V gave up 5 bases and J gave up 3 bases, with 14 bases separating them. The CDR3 loop spans 14 amino acids. CDR3 DNA: TGTGCCAGCAGTGGGACTTCTTTTGGCTACGAGCAGTACTTC. Its protein product is CASSGTSFGYEQYF.

This chain joins TRBV29-1 and TRBJ1-2; 12 bases line up with TRBD1. V shed 6 bases, J shed 8 bases, and the junction held 13 bases outside the gene matches. The germline V gene encodes CDR1 SQVTM and CDR2 ANQGSEA. The CDR3 extends over 15 amino acids. The CDR3: CSVKFPGQGAGGYTF. CDR3 nucleotide sequence: TGCAGCGTCAAATTTCCGGGACAGGGGGCGGGCGGCTACACCTTC.

The rearrangement uses TRBV11-2 and TRBJ2-5; tentative D call: TRBD2 (5 bases). There are 15 residues in the CDR3. In germline, CDR1 is SGHAT, CDR2 FQNNGV. V was trimmed by 5 bases and J by 4 bases, leaving 17 bases between them. CDR3 sequence: CASSPRTRAGETQYF. The DNA for the CDR3 is TGTGCCAGCAGCCCCAGAACGCGGGCTGGAGAGACCCAGTACTTC.

The CDR3: CASSSLPGTGSTEAFF. CDR3 bases: TGTGCCAGCAGTTCCCTACCCGGGACAGGGTCCACTGAAGCTTTCTTT. This chain connects TRBV6-5 to TRBJ1-1, with 9 nucleotides matching TRBD1. Germline loops: CDR1 MNHEY, CDR2 SVGAGI. V shed 4 bases, J shed 4 bases, and the junction held 10 bases outside the gene matches. There are 16 residues in the CDR3.

The rearrangement links TRBV10-1 to TRBJ2-1; tentative D call: TRBD2 (5 bases). The germline CDR1 and CDR2 sequences are WNHNN and SYGVQD (reference sequence). The CDR3 runs 14 residues. Trimming took 4 bases from V and 3 from J, leaving 10 bases between them. CDR3: CASSASRDYNEQFF. CDR3 DNA: TGCGCCAGCAGTGCTTCGAGGGACTACAATGAGCAGTTCTTC.

This chain uses TRBV6-6 with TRBJ1-6; D perhaps matches TRBD1 (5 bases). Trimming removed 6 bases at V and 5 bases at J, with 11 bases between. The CDR3 is 14 residues long. Germline V lookup: CDR1 MNHNY, CDR2 SVGAGI (reference sequence). The CDR3 region is CASRPGRNNSPLHF. The DNA for the CDR3 is TGTGCCAGCAGACCGGGACGGAATAATTCACCCCTCCACTTT.

The V and J genes are TRBV9 and TRBJ1-1; 7 bases match TRBD1. Losses at the gene ends were 4 bases for V and 4 bases for J; bases not matched to a gene: 7. The CDR3 totals 14 residues. Per germline, CDR1 SGDLS and CDR2 YYNGEE. The CDR3 sequence is CASSRQGGTTEAFF. CDR3 bases: TGTGCCAGCAGCCGACAGGGTGGGACCACTGAAGCTTTCTTT.

The J gene is TRBJ2-7, the V gene TRBV7-2, with TRBD2 as a possible D gene (6 bases). The germline gives CDR1 SGHTA, CDR2 FQGNSA. This CDR3 is 14 amino acids long. V lost 6 bases and J 2 bases, leaving 14 bases between the germline ends. The DNA for the CDR3 is TGTGCCAGCAGAATCCCCGGGGGAACCTACGAGCAGTACTTC. Amino acid sequence: CASRIPGGTYEQYF.

The rearrangement uses TRBV7-8 and TRBJ1-6; D ambiguous. Per the germline V gene, CDR1 is SGHVS and CDR2 is FQNEAQ. V lost 5 bases and J lost 4, with 9 bases in between. The CDR3 loop spans 14 amino acids. CDR3 region: CASSPDGYNSPLHF. In nucleotides, the CDR3 is TGTGCCAGCAGCCCCGACGGGTATAATTCACCCCTCCACTTT. The full variable domain, rest sourced from reference TRBV7-8 and TRBJ1-6, is GAGVSQSPRYKVAKRGQDVALRCDPISGHVSLFWYQQALGQGPEFLTYFQNEAQLDKSGLPSDRFFAERPEGSVSTLKIQRTQQEDSAVYLCASSPDGYNSPLHFGNGTRLTVT.

Only one count was recorded for this clone. V is TRBV5-1 and J is TRBJ2-5; 8 nucleotides line up with TRBD2. The CDR3 is made up of 14 amino acids. J lost 2 bases, V lost 7 bases, and 7 bases had no gene match. CDR1 SGHRS and CDR2 YFSETQ come from the germline V gene. In DNA, the CDR3 is TGCGCCAGCGGCGCGGGGGGAATGCAAGAGACCCAGTACTTC. Translation gives CASGAGGMQETQYF.

This chain joins TRBV2 and TRBJ1-1, with D possibly being TRBD1 (6 bases). The CDR3 length is 12 residues. CDR1 is SNHLY, CDR2 FYNNEI, per germline. Trimming stripped 9 bases from V and 4 bases from J, with 12 bases between. The CDR3 loop reads CARRGASTEAFF. Written as DNA, the CDR3 is TGTGCCAGGCGGGGGGCGAGCACTGAAGCTTTCTTT.

The genes are TRBV6-5 and TRBJ1-1; D not resolved. The CDR3 has 14 amino acids. Germline-derived CDR1 and CDR2 are MNHEY and SVGAGI. V was clipped by 6 bases and J by 1 base, with 12 bases between them. CDR3 DNA sequence: TGTGCCAGCAGGCTCATACAGACGAACACTGAAGCTTTCTTT. It specifies CASRLIQTNTEAFF.

The chain couples TRBV18 to TRBJ1-2, with 9 bases fitting TRBD1. The CDR3 covers 13 residues. V was pared by 3 bases and J by 8 bases, with 4 bases of the junction left unmatched. Germline V CDR1 and CDR2: KGHSH, LQKENI. The CDR3: CASSPDRGKGYTF. As DNA, the CDR3 is TGTGCCAGCTCACCTGACAGGGGGAAAGGCTACACCTTC.

The chain recombines TRBV18 with TRBJ2-7, with 8 bases fitting TRBD1. This CDR3 contains 16 residues. CDR1 and CDR2 from the germline V gene are KGHSH and LQKENI. The ends lost 2 bases at V and 5 bases at J; junction bases unmatched: 11. The CDR3 reads CASSPTPGGEYHEQYF. DNA for the CDR3: TGTGCCAGCTCACCAACGCCAGGGGGCGAATACCACGAGCAGTACTTC.

This clone is a singleton in its sample. The rearrangement joins TRBV5-1 to TRBJ2-3, with D maybe TRBD1 (5 bases). V lost 4 bases and J 0 bases, leaving 6 bases between the germline ends. The CDR3 contains 13 residues. Germline V gene data show CDR1 as SGHRS and CDR2 as YFSETQ. As DNA, the CDR3 is TGCGCCAGCAGCCAGGGCAGCACAGATACGCAGTATTTT. This codes for CASSQGSTDTQYF.

This clone was picked up a small number of times. The rearrangement uses TRBV19 and TRBJ2-7, with a tentative D call TRBD2 (6 bases). This CDR3 has 12 residues. Germline V gene sequence: CDR1 LNHDA, CDR2 SQIVND (reference sequence). Trimming left V 6 bases short and J 5 bases short, with 11 bases between. The CDR3 DNA reads as TGTGCCAGTAGCCCCTCGGGGGACGAGCAGTACTTC. Translated, it gives CASSPSGDEQYF.

The chain carries TRBV10-2 and TRBJ1-2, with 8 bases aligning to TRBD1. Germline trimming cut 8 bases from V and 2 bases from J; bases unmatched to any gene: 7. This CDR3 has 14 amino acids. CDR1 and CDR2 (germline): WSHSY, SAAADI. The CDR3 here is CASGETGDNYGYTF. CDR3 coding DNA: TGCGCCAGCGGAGAGACAGGGGACAACTATGGCTACACCTTC.

The rearrangement links TRBV4-2 to TRBJ2-1; D gene uncertain. The ends were cut back, 4 bases at V and 6 bases at J, with 10 bases in the middle. The V gene's germline CDR1 is LGHNA and CDR2 YNFKEQ. The CDR3 has 13 amino acids. CDR3 in DNA: TGTGCCAGCAGCCTCTCAGAGCGCAATGAGCAGTTCTTC. This codes for CASSLSERNEQFF.

The CDR3 loop reads CASSQDGLNYGYTF. The CDR3 nucleotides are TGCGCCAGCAGCCAAGATGGTTTGAACTATGGCTACACCTTC. The chain has TRBV4-3 and TRBJ1-2; D not certain. Trimming removed 0 bases from V and 2 bases from J, with 7 bases in between. Germline loops: CDR1 LGHNA, CDR2 YSLEER. The CDR3 is 14 residues long.

The chain joins TRBV19 to TRBJ1-2; 8 nucleotides line up with TRBD1. The germline gives CDR1 LNHDA, CDR2 SQIVND (reference sequence). This CDR3 region has 15 residues. V trimming: 3 bases; J trimming: 3 bases; junction bases outside the gene matches: 6. The CDR3 loop reads CASSIPGQGHYGYTF. CDR3 DNA: TGTGCCAGTAGTATCCCCGGACAGGGTCACTATGGCTACACCTTC.

CDR3 bases: TGTGCCAGCAGTCACCGGACCCGGCGGGCCGAGCAGTACTTC. Its translation: CASSHRTRRAEQYF. The J gene is TRBJ2-7, the V gene TRBV2, with a tentative D call TRBD2 (5 bases). Trimming took 5 bases from V and 6 from J, leaving 17 bases between them. The CDR3 length is 14 residues. Germline values: CDR1 SNHLY, CDR2 FYNNEI.

A few counts support this clone. V and J are TRBV5-1 and TRBJ1-1; D remains ambiguous. The CDR3 contains 14 residues. CDR1 SGHRS and CDR2 YFSETQ come from the germline V gene. Trimming pared 6 bases from V and 6 bases from J, leaving 18 bases between. CDR3: CASKAESGRAEAFF. The CDR3 bases are TGCGCCAGCAAGGCCGAGAGTGGTAGGGCTGAAGCTTTCTTT.

V and J are TRBV7-8 and TRBJ1-5; tentative D call: TRBD1 (5 bases). The V gene's germline CDR1 is SGHVS and CDR2 FQNEAQ. V shed 5 bases and J shed 3 bases, with 11 bases lying between them. The CDR3 covers 14 residues. The CDR3 protein is CASSPGTLNQPQHF. The CDR3 DNA sequence: TGTGCCAGCAGCCCCGGGACCCTCAATCAGCCCCAGCATTTT. The whole variable domain, remainder taken from reference TRBV7-8 and TRBJ1-5, is GAGVSQSPRYKVAKRGQDVALRCDPISGHVSLFWYQQALGQGPEFLTYFQNEAQLDKSGLPSDRFFAERPEGSVSTLKIQRTQQEDSAVYLCASSPGTLNQPQHFGDGTRLSIL.

The rearrangement uses TRBV7-9 and TRBJ1-1; D uncertain. V was pared by 5 bases and J by 0 bases, with 13 bases between. Germline loops: CDR1 SEHNR, CDR2 FQNEAQ (reference sequence). The CDR3 is made up of 15 amino acids. The CDR3 loop reads CASSPTPGLNTEAFF. DNA for the CDR3: TGTGCCAGCAGCCCCACACCCGGGCTGAACACTGAAGCTTTCTTT.

J is TRBJ1-5 and V is TRBV6-1; D remains ambiguous. V was trimmed by 3 bases and J by 4 bases, leaving 10 bases between them. This CDR3 has 14 amino acids. CDR1 is MNHNS, CDR2 SASEGT, per germline. Written as DNA, the CDR3 is TGTGCCAGCAGTGATCTTACAGCTAATCAGCCCCAGCATTTT. Amino acid sequence: CASSDLTANQPQHF.